One sample yielded the 28 T cell receptor beta chains listed below, sequenced in a study of control samples from healthy donors and cancer patients (dated by TCRdb to about 2020). The library came from the immunoSEQ multiplex PCR assay. TCRdb retrieved this table from immuneACCESS and kept in-frame rearrangements only. Not all clones are present; in checked studies, unresolved V genes account for under half, and no reason is known for the remainder. The sample yields about 61,000 clones; 90% were counted once. Nearly 6% of the sample is in the top ten clones. Source material: PBMCs. Source of these receptors: a man in his sixties with colorectal cancer.

The chain recombines TRBV6-2 or TRBV6-3 with TRBJ2-2, with D perhaps matching TRBD2 (5 bases). CDR1 is MNHEY, CDR2 SVGEGT, per germline. V was cut by 2 bases and J by 3 bases, with 7 bases left in between. CDR3 length: 14 residues. The CDR3 DNA is TGTGCCAGCAGTTACCGGCGGGACACCGGGGAGCTGTTTTTT. This sequence encodes CASSYRRDTGELFF.

The chain recombines TRBV6-5 with TRBJ2-7; TRBD1 matches 9 bases. This CDR3 has 12 amino acids. Trimming removed 8 bases from V and 3 bases from J; junction bases left unmatched: 2. The germline CDR1 and CDR2 sequences are MNHEY and SVGAGI. The DNA for the CDR3 is TGTGCCAGCGGGACAGGGTACTACGAGCAGTACTTC. This gives the protein CASGTGYYEQYF.

In regard to this clone: Other nucleotide sequences in the sample specify the same CDR3. V is TRBV3-1 (or the pseudogene TRBV3-2) and J is TRBJ2-3; possible D gene TRBD1, 5 bases. Trimming took off 1 base at V and 10 bases at J, with 18 bases between the two ends. The CDR3 contains 15 residues. CDR1 is LGHDT and CDR2 is YNNKEL in the germline V gene (reference sequence). The CDR3 sequence: CASSQVPSGVGAQYF. In DNA, the CDR3 is TGTGCCAGCAGCCAAGTACCCTCTGGAGTAGGGGCGCAGTATTTT.

This chain's CDR3 is CASSRRVGGGATEAFF. Written as DNA, the CDR3 is TGTGCCAGCAGCCGAAGGGTGGGAGGGGGTGCTACTGAAGCTTTCTTT. The J gene is TRBJ1-1, the V gene TRBV3-1 (or the pseudogene TRBV3-2); weak D call: TRBD1 (6 bases). This CDR3 comprises 16 residues. Trimming took 4 bases from V and 5 from J, leaving 20 bases between them. Germline CDR1 is LGHDT and CDR2 is YNNKEL (reference sequence).

In its sample, this clone was seen once. This sequence joins TRBV28 and TRBJ2-7; 8 nucleotides agree with TRBD1. Trimming took 6 bases from V and 4 from J; bases not matched to a gene: 8. CDR3 length: 14 amino acids. Per the germline V gene, CDR1 is MDHEN and CDR2 is SYDVKM. The CDR3: CASSQDRDGYEQYF. In DNA form, the CDR3 reads TGTGCCAGCAGCCAGGACAGGGATGGGTACGAGCAGTACTTC. The entire variable domain, with the rest obtained from reference TRBV28 and TRBJ2-7, is as follows: DVKVTQSSRYLVKRTGEKVFLECVQDMDHENMFWYRQDPGLGLRLIYFSYDVKMKEKGDIPEGYSVSREKKERFSLILESASTNQTSMYLCASSQDRDGYEQYFGPGTRLTVT.

The chain carries TRBV7-8 and TRBJ2-1; 7 bases match TRBD1. Germline values: CDR1 SGHVS, CDR2 FQNEAQ. The CDR3 covers 15 residues. The V gene end was trimmed by 4 bases and the J gene end by 8 bases; junction bases not matched to a gene: 11. The CDR3: CASSSSRGLWDEQFF. CDR3 DNA sequence: TGTGCCAGCAGCTCCTCTAGGGGGCTGTGGGATGAGCAGTTCTTC.

This sequence joins TRBV30 and TRBJ2-7; D possibly corresponds to TRBD1 (5 bases). The CDR3 covers 15 residues. The ends were cut back, 0 bases at V and 1 base at J, with 13 bases in the middle. Germline lookup yields CDR1 GTSNPN and CDR2 SVGIG (reference sequence). CDR3 region: CAWSVDWGISYEQYF. CDR3 DNA sequence: TGTGCCTGGAGTGTAGATTGGGGCATATCCTACGAGCAGTACTTC.

This clone occurred a few times. One end of the junction is discordant with germline, which a read error may explain. The chain joins TRBV6-1 to TRBJ1-5; no firm D call. Germline assignment: CDR1 MNHNS and CDR2 SASEGT. The CDR3 sequence is 19 residues long. CDR3 sequence reads: CASSEDEILGIYSNQPQHF. The DNA for the CDR3 is TGTGCCAGCAGCGAAGATGAGATCTTGGGCATTTATAGCAATCAGCCCCAGCATTTT.

V usage is TRBV10-1 and J usage is TRBJ2-1, with D tentatively TRBD1 (7 bases). The germline CDR1 and CDR2 sequences are WNHNN and SYGVQD (reference sequence). This CDR3 comprises 18 residues. The V end lost 0 bases, the J end lost 1 base, and 16 bases lay between the germline ends. The CDR3 sequence: CASSESQGGLGSYNEQFF. In DNA, the CDR3 is TGCGCCAGCAGTGAGTCCCAGGGGGGCCTAGGGTCCTACAATGAGCAGTTCTTC.

The genes are TRBV27 and TRBJ2-7, with a weak D call TRBD2 (6 bases). Germline assignment: CDR1 MNHEY and CDR2 SMNVEV (reference sequence). This CDR3 has 14 residues. V lost 6 bases, J lost 6 bases, and 18 bases lay in between. In DNA form, the CDR3 reads TGTGCCAGCAGCCCGACTAGTTGGTTGGTCGAGCAGTACTTC. This translates into CASSPTSWLVEQYF.

This clone was seen only a few times. The rearrangement uses TRBV13 and TRBJ2-1, with D maybe TRBD2 (6 bases). Trimming took off 3 bases at V and 6 bases at J, with 12 bases between the two ends. The CDR3 extends over 14 amino acids. Germline loops: CDR1 PRHDT, CDR2 FYEKMQ (reference sequence). The CDR3, as DNA: TGTGCCAGCAGCTTTGAACTAGCCCTCAATGAGCAGTTCTTC. This gives the protein CASSFELALNEQFF.

The chain carries TRBV6-5 and TRBJ2-5; 8 nucleotides match TRBD2. CDR1 and CDR2 (germline): MNHEY, SVGAGI. V trimming: 5 bases; J trimming: 4 bases; junction bases outside the gene matches: 9. The CDR3 contains 15 residues. The CDR3 nucleotides read TGTGCCAGCAGTCCGCAGCGGGGGAATGGAGAGACCCAGTACTTC. It is translated as CASSPQRGNGETQYF.

The chain carries TRBV6-5 and TRBJ1-1; D unresolved. The CDR3 is made up of 13 amino acids. Per germline, CDR1 MNHEY and CDR2 SVGAGI. Trimming removed 2 bases at V and 1 base at J, with 5 bases between. The CDR3 nucleotides are TGTGCCAGCAGTTACGGTCAGAACACTGAAGCTTTCTTT. This codes for CASSYGQNTEAFF.

This clone was detected once. V is TRBV3-1 (or the pseudogene TRBV3-2) and J is TRBJ2-7; D might be TRBD2 (6 bases). Germline CDR1 reads LGHDT; CDR2 reads YNNKEL (reference sequence). There are 13 residues in the CDR3. Trimming took 2 bases from V and 7 from J, leaving 12 bases between them. The CDR3 DNA is TGTGCCAGCAGCCAACGGGCGGCGGGGGAGCAGTACTTC. Protein: CASSQRAAGEQYF.

This clone was detected a few times. The rearrangement joins TRBV6-2 or TRBV6-3 to TRBJ2-2; D is unclear. The CDR3 loop spans 13 amino acids. Germline V lookup: CDR1 MNHEY, CDR2 SVGEGT. V was shortened by 4 bases and J by 6 bases, with 9 bases between the two germline ends. CDR3 sequence: CASSLSLSGELFF. For the CDR3, the DNA is TGTGCCAGCAGTTTGTCGCTTTCCGGGGAGCTGTTTTTT.

This clone is a singleton in its sample. The rearrangement joins TRBV12-3 or TRBV12-4 to TRBJ2-3; no clear D. The CDR3 covers 11 residues. Trimming cost V 7 bases and J 3 bases, with 5 bases left between them. The CDR3 nucleotides read TGTGCCAGCACAGAAACAGATACGCAGTATTTT. This sequence encodes CASTETDTQYF.

The chain has TRBV28 and TRBJ1-1, with 9 bases fitting TRBD1. The germline V gene encodes CDR1 MDHEN and CDR2 SYDVKM. With V trimmed by 5 bases and J by 5 bases, 6 bases remained unmatched. This CDR3 is built from 14 residues. This CDR3 reads CASSLTGGRTEAFF. CDR3 sequence (DNA): TGTGCCAGCAGTCTTACAGGGGGCAGAACTGAAGCTTTCTTT.

The V and J genes are TRBV7-9 and TRBJ1-2, with D possibly being TRBD1 (5 bases). Trimming shortened V by 5 bases and J by 6 bases, and 16 bases separated the two germline ends. CDR1 SEHNR and CDR2 FQNEAQ come from the germline V gene (reference sequence). The CDR3 consists of 14 residues. As DNA, the CDR3 is TGTGCCAGCAGCCGTTGGCCCCAGGGTAATGGCTACACCTTC. Translating gives CASSRWPQGNGYTF. Variable domain in full (rest from reference TRBV7-9 and TRBJ1-2): DTGVSQNPRHKITKRGQNVTFRCDPISEHNRLYWYRQTLGQGPEFLTYFQNEAQLEKSRLLSDRFSAERPKGSFSTLEIQRTEQGDSAMYLCASSRWPQGNGYTFGSGTRLTVV.

In its sample, this clone ranks as medium-sized. This chain uses TRBV11-2 with TRBJ1-4; TRBD1 aligns across 9 bases. Germline CDR1 reads SGHAT; CDR2 reads FQNNGV. This CDR3 spans 15 amino acids. The trim removed 6 bases at V and 6 bases at J, leaving 8 bases unmatched. The CDR3 DNA reads TGTGCCAGCAGTCCTACAGGGGGCGTTTATGAAAAACTGTTTTTT. It translates to CASSPTGGVYEKLFF.

This clone is a singleton in its sample. The genes are TRBV30 and TRBJ1-5; 7 nucleotides line up with TRBD1. The J segment lost 7 bases and the V segment lost 7 bases, leaving 13 bases of the junction unmatched. Germline lookup yields CDR1 GTSNPN and CDR2 SVGIG (reference sequence). The CDR3 has 14 residues. The CDR3 sequence is CAYIQGRQNQPQHF. Here the CDR3 DNA reads TGTGCCTATATACAGGGGAGGCAGAACCAGCCCCAGCATTTT.

The chain is built from TRBV7-9 and TRBJ2-2; TRBD1 is a possible D gene (6 bases). Germline V gene lookup returns CDR1 SEHNR and CDR2 FQNEAQ (reference sequence). Trimming removed 4 bases at V and 6 bases at J, with 12 bases between. The CDR3 length is 14 residues. CDR3 in amino acids: CASSSLTGPGELFF. In DNA, the CDR3 is TGTGCCAGCAGCTCCTTAACAGGGCCCGGGGAGCTGTTTTTT.

This chain links TRBV7-3 with TRBJ1-1, with TRBD1 matching over 7 bases. This CDR3 has 15 amino acids. Germline V gene lookup returns CDR1 SGHTA and CDR2 FQGTGA. The junction had 9 bases not matched to a gene; V was cut back by 6 bases and J by 2 bases. CDR3 amino acids: CASSSRGGGNTEAFF. The CDR3 coding sequence is TGTGCCAGCAGTTCAAGAGGGGGCGGCAACACTGAAGCTTTCTTT.

This clone was seen a few times. The chain recombines TRBV11-2 with TRBJ2-2; 9 nucleotides match TRBD2. Germline lookup yields CDR1 SGHAT and CDR2 FQNNGV. This CDR3 has 17 residues. J was trimmed by 4 bases and V by 0 bases; bases with no gene match: 6. The CDR3, as DNA: TGTGCCAGCAGCTTAGATTGGGGAGCGGGGGGCACCGGGGAGCTGTTTTTT. Protein sequence: CASSLDWGAGGTGELFF.

This clone ranks as medium-sized. This sequence joins TRBV12-5 and TRBJ2-7; D not certain. Germline V gene lookup returns CDR1 LGHNT and CDR2 FRNRAP. This CDR3 has 14 amino acids. Trimming shortened V by 7 bases and J by 3 bases, and 16 bases separated the two germline ends. The CDR3 reads CASVSVGTYYEQYF. The DNA of the CDR3 is TGTGCTAGTGTCTCCGTTGGCACTTACTACGAGCAGTACTTC.

The chain employs TRBV27 and TRBJ1-2, with D tentatively TRBD1 (5 bases). The V gene lost 6 bases and the J gene lost 2 bases, with 10 bases spanning the gap. Germline lookup yields CDR1 MNHEY and CDR2 SMNVEV (reference sequence). The CDR3 extends over 13 amino acids. The CDR3 protein is CASSLTENYGYTF. CDR3 DNA sequence: TGTGCCAGCAGCCTGACAGAGAACTATGGCTACACCTTC.

The rearrangement joins TRBV5-4 to TRBJ2-1; TRBD2 matches 11 bases. CDR1 and CDR2 (germline): SGHNT, YYREEE (reference sequence). This CDR3 has 13 amino acids. V shed 5 bases, J shed 14 bases, and the junction held 9 bases outside the gene matches. The CDR3 reads CASSFLPGLAEFF. The CDR3 DNA follows: TGTGCCAGCAGTTTTTTACCGGGACTAGCGGAGTTCTTC.

This clone was seen once. The chain combines TRBV6-5 with TRBJ1-5; D ambiguous. V lost 6 bases, J lost 1 base, and 10 bases lay in between. In germline, CDR1 is MNHEY, CDR2 SVGAGI. The CDR3 length is 14 residues. CDR3 coding DNA: TGTGCCAGCAGGGGCCAAGGGAGCAATCAGCCCCAGCATTTT. Translated, it gives CASRGQGSNQPQHF.

J is TRBJ1-2 and V is TRBV7-9; weak D call: TRBD1 (5 bases). CDR3 length: 13 residues. Looked up from germline, CDR1 is SEHNR and CDR2 is FQNEAQ (reference sequence). V was trimmed by 1 base and J by 4 bases, leaving 7 bases between them. The CDR3 sequence is CASSLGQPYGYTF. The CDR3 DNA sequence: TGTGCCAGCAGCTTAGGACAGCCCTATGGCTACACCTTC.